The 9 T cell receptor beta chains below were found in one sample sequenced in a study of OX40 agonist ivuxolimab in advanced cancers. Sequencing was performed with immunoSEQ multiplex PCR; in TCRdb, only in-frame clones are kept and a portion is missing. The sample shows around 40,000 clones, roughly 80% of them seen only once. The sequencing here drew on CD4+ or CD8+ T cells sorted from blood, taken in a trial of the OX40 agonist ivuxolimab. These receptors originate from an adult with an advanced solid tumor such as melanoma, head and neck, liver or kidney cancer.

The chain has TRBV6-6 and TRBJ2-1, with TRBD1 matching 11 bases. The germline V gene encodes CDR1 MNHNY and CDR2 SVGAGI (reference sequence). Germline trimming cut 4 bases from V and 9 bases from J; bases unmatched to any gene: 8. This CDR3 is 15 amino acids long. The CDR3 loop is CASSSPDRGQFEQFF. The CDR3 region has the DNA TGTGCCAGCAGTTCCCCGGACAGGGGGCAGTTTGAGCAGTTCTTC.

V and J are TRBV19 and TRBJ2-3, with D perhaps TRBD2 (6 bases). Germline V CDR1 and CDR2: LNHDA, SQIVND (reference sequence). Deletions cut 1 base from V and 2 bases from J, with 10 bases between. This CDR3 is 15 amino acids long. Here the CDR3 reads CASSIGGGATDTQYF. The CDR3 DNA reads TGTGCCAGTAGTATAGGGGGAGGAGCCACAGATACGCAGTATTTT.

The chain combines TRBV5-8 with TRBJ1-1; D is uncertain. Germline V gives CDR1 SGHTS, CDR2 YDEGEE. Trimming pared 1 base from V and 4 bases from J, leaving 11 bases between. This CDR3 is 14 amino acids long. DNA of the CDR3: TGTGCCAGCAGCTTGCGACTTTCAAGCACTGAAGCTTTCTTT. Its protein product is CASSLRLSSTEAFF.

The chain joins TRBV7-9 to TRBJ2-7; 8 bases agree with TRBD1. The CDR3 runs 14 residues. Germline V gene sequence: CDR1 SEHNR, CDR2 FQNEAQ (reference sequence). Germline trimming cut 5 bases from V and 2 bases from J; bases unmatched to any gene: 5. DNA for the CDR3: TGTGCCAGCAGCACGAGACAGGGGCCCTACGAGCAGTACTTC. It yields the protein CASSTRQGPYEQYF.

For the CDR3, the DNA is TGCGCCAGCAGCTTACTAGACAGGGGAAGAACCGCGAACACCGGGGAGCTGTTTTTT. Protein product: CASSLLDRGRTANTGELFF. The chain is built from TRBV5-1 and TRBJ2-2; TRBD1 matches 8 bases. This CDR3 comprises 19 residues. The germline gives CDR1 SGHRS, CDR2 YFSETQ. V dropped 2 bases and J dropped 0; count of bases not matched to a gene: 12.

The table lists this clone with a count of one. CDR3 sequence reads: CASSNGLAGGHEQYF. CDR3 DNA sequence: TGCGCCAGCAGTAATGGACTAGCGGGAGGACACGAGCAGTACTTC. This chain connects TRBV10-2 to TRBJ2-7; TRBD2 agrees at 14 bases. Germline values: CDR1 WSHSY, CDR2 SAAADI. This CDR3 is 15 amino acids long. V dropped 5 bases and J dropped 5; count of bases not matched to a gene: 5.

J is TRBJ2-2 and V is TRBV5-1; 10 bases align to TRBD1. The CDR3 loop spans 16 amino acids. V lost 4 bases, J lost 6 bases, and 9 bases stayed unmatched. The germline gives CDR1 SGHRS, CDR2 YFSETQ. This CDR3 reads CASSLYPGTGAGELFF. The DNA of the CDR3 is TGCGCCAGCAGCCTCTATCCCGGGACAGGGGCCGGGGAGCTGTTTTTT.

The rearrangement joins TRBV25-1 to TRBJ2-1; 7 bases map to TRBD1. CDR1 is MGHDK and CDR2 is SYGVNS in the germline V gene. The CDR3 length is 14 residues. Unmatched junction bases numbered 3, after V lost 2 bases and J lost 5 bases. CDR3 sequence reads: CASSEHDRDNEQFF. CDR3 nucleotide sequence: TGTGCCAGCAGTGAACACGACAGGGACAATGAGCAGTTCTTC.

The genes are TRBV4-1 and TRBJ2-1; 12 positions match TRBD2. The CDR3 covers 15 residues. Per germline, CDR1 MGHRA and CDR2 YSYEKL. The V gene end was trimmed by 4 bases and the J gene end by 8 bases; junction bases not matched to a gene: 6. The CDR3 reads CASSPRLAGVDEQFF. Written as DNA, the CDR3 is TGCGCCAGCAGCCCGCGACTAGCGGGAGTTGATGAGCAGTTCTTC.